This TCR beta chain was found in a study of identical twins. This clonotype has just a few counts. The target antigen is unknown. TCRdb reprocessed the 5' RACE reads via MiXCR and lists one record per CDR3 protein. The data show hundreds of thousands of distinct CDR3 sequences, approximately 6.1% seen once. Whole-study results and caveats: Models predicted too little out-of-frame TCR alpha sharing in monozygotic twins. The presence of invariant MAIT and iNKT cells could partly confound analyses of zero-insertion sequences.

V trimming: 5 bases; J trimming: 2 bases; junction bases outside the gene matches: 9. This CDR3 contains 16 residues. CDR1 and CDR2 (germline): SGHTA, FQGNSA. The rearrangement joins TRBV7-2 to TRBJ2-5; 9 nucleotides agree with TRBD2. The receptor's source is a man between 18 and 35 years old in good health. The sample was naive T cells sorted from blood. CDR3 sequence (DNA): TGTGCCAGCAGCCCCCCTCGGCTAGCGGGACAAGAGACCCAGTACTTC. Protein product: CASSPPRLAGQETQYF.